Each of the 22 T cell receptor beta chains below was sequenced from the same sample in a study of control samples from healthy donors and cancer patients. Sequenced by immunoSEQ multiplex PCR; TCRdb stores in-frame clones only, minus some. The sample has 60,000 to 75,000 clones; around 82% are singletons. Material: blood. The receptors shown here come from a man aged 50 or older in good health.

CDR3 amino acids: CASSPGGTEAFF. The CDR3 nucleotides read TGTGCCAGCAGTCCAGGGGGCACTGAAGCTTTCTTT. The chain is built from TRBV6-5 and TRBJ1-1; 7 nucleotides match TRBD1. The CDR3 spans 12 residues. The V gene's germline CDR1 is MNHEY and CDR2 SVGAGI. V dropped 5 bases and J dropped 4; count of bases not matched to a gene: 1.

The chain recombines TRBV6-5 with TRBJ2-7, with D unclear. Germline CDR1 MNHEY, CDR2 SVGAGI. Trimming stripped 6 bases from V and 0 bases from J, with 12 bases between. The CDR3 is 14 amino acids. CDR3 amino acids: CASRVDGGSYEQYF. The CDR3, as DNA: TGTGCCAGCAGGGTGGACGGTGGCTCCTACGAGCAGTACTTC.

The chain joins TRBV4-2 to TRBJ2-7; perhaps TRBD1 as D (6 bases). The V gene lost 1 base and the J gene lost 5 bases, with 18 bases spanning the gap. This CDR3 is 16 amino acids long. Germline V gene sequence: CDR1 LGHNA, CDR2 YNFKEQ. This chain's CDR3 is CASSQAVGASDNEQYF. The CDR3 DNA reads TGTGCCAGCAGCCAAGCCGTGGGGGCCTCCGATAACGAGCAGTACTTC.

As concerns this clone: The limits of the CDR3 on the DNA are not certain, so only TCRdb's listed CDR3 is given. The rearrangement joins TRBV21-1 to TRBJ1-5. TRBV21-1 corresponds to a pseudogene. The CDR3 numbers 15 amino acids, ends counted. CDR3: CASSKVGIGNQPQHF.

This chain uses TRBV6-5 with TRBJ1-5, with a possible D match to TRBD1 (5 bases). The germline gives CDR1 MNHEY, CDR2 SVGAGI. Trimming removed 2 bases at V and 0 bases at J, with 11 bases between. The CDR3 extends over 16 amino acids. CDR3 sequence reads: CASSYGERGSNQPQHF. As DNA, the CDR3 is TGTGCCAGCAGTTACGGTGAGAGGGGTAGCAATCAGCCCCAGCATTTT.

V usage is TRBV6-4 and J usage is TRBJ1-2, with D perhaps matching TRBD1 (5 bases). The length of the CDR3 is 19 residues. CDR1 is MRHNA and CDR2 is SNTAGT in the germline V gene. Trimming pared 7 bases from V and 5 bases from J, leaving 32 bases between. For the CDR3, the DNA is TGTGCCAGCACGCCGACGCGGGCCAGGCACGATCCCGAGGGGTATGGCTACACCTTC. It is translated as CASTPTRARHDPEGYGYTF.

The chain is built from TRBV6-4 and TRBJ1-5; no clear D. With 3 bases removed from V and 6 bases from J, the gap between germline ends came to 3 bases. The CDR3 totals 11 residues. Germline V gives CDR1 MRHNA, CDR2 SNTAGT. CDR3 loop: CASSERQPQHF. In nucleotides, the CDR3 is TGTGCCAGCAGTGAGCGTCAGCCCCAGCATTTT.

The V call is TRBV7-3, the J call TRBJ2-2; 12 nucleotides agree with TRBD1. CDR3 length equals 19 residues. V shed 0 bases and J 8 bases; nucleotides not matched to a gene: 13. Germline V gene sequence: CDR1 SGHTA, CDR2 FQGTGA. As DNA, the CDR3 is TGTGCCAGCAGCTTAACGTTTCTTTCCGGGACAGGGGGCGGAGGGGAGCTGTTTTTT. Translating it yields CASSLTFLSGTGGGGELFF.

As regards this clone: This same CDR3 is encoded by further DNA sequences in the sample. The V gene is TRBV5-6, the J gene TRBJ1-6, with D unresolved. V was pared by 0 bases and J by 10 bases, with 8 bases between. Germline CDR1 reads SGHDT; CDR2 reads YYEEEE. This CDR3 comprises 13 residues. Here the CDR3 DNA reads TGTGCCAGCAGCTTGGATAACGAATCACCCCTCCACTTT. As protein: CASSLDNESPLHF.

This chain joins TRBV19 and TRBJ2-1; D unclear. The CDR3 covers 14 residues. Trimming pared 7 bases from V and 0 bases from J, leaving 10 bases between. Germline V CDR1 and CDR2: LNHDA, SQIVND (reference sequence). The CDR3 loop reads CASNAYSSYNEQFF. In nucleotides, the CDR3 is TGTGCCAGTAACGCCTATTCCTCCTACAATGAGCAGTTCTTC.

The genes are TRBV6-5 and TRBJ2-7; 8 positions agree with TRBD1. The CDR3 contains 13 residues. Germline V lookup: CDR1 MNHEY, CDR2 SVGAGI. Losses at the gene ends were 3 bases for V and 6 bases for J; bases not matched to a gene: 4. As DNA, the CDR3 is TGTGCCAGCAGTTATGGGACAGGCACCGAGCAGTACTTC. Amino acids: CASSYGTGTEQYF.

The V gene is TRBV3-1 (or the pseudogene TRBV3-2), the J gene TRBJ2-2; TRBD1 matches at 9 bases. The V gene's germline CDR1 is LGHDT and CDR2 YNNKEL (reference sequence). V lost 1 base and J lost 3; bases outside the gene matches: 6. This CDR3 spans 17 amino acids. The CDR3 here is CASSQVGQGWDTGELFF. In DNA, the CDR3 is TGTGCCAGCAGCCAAGTCGGACAGGGGTGGGACACCGGGGAGCTGTTTTTT.

This rearrangement joins TRBV6-2 or TRBV6-3 to TRBJ1-1; a possible D gene is TRBD1 (6 bases). The CDR3 is 18 residues long. V was clipped by 2 bases and J by 3 bases, with 22 bases between them. Germline values: CDR1 MNHEY, CDR2 SVGEGT. The CDR3 DNA sequence: TGTGCCAGCAGTTACCTCACAGGGAAGGGAGTCCGGGACACTGAAGCTTTCTTT. Protein product: CASSYLTGKGVRDTEAFF.

This clone was found once. This chain links TRBV12-3 or TRBV12-4 with TRBJ1-1; D uncertain. The CDR3 extends over 12 amino acids. Trimming cost V 6 bases and J 8 bases, with 13 bases left between them. CDR3 DNA: TGTGCCAGCAGCCCCGATACTCCAGAAGCTTTCTTT. This encodes CASSPDTPEAFF.

V and J are TRBV5-3 and TRBJ1-1; D gene ambiguous. TRBV5-3 is given ORF status, its function remaining uncertain. V gave up 3 bases and J gave up 13 bases, with 28 bases separating them. The CDR3 loop spans 16 amino acids. CDR3 sequence: CARSSLVPSSGWSGFF. As DNA, the CDR3 is TGTGCCAGAAGCTCCCTAGTCCCGTCATCGGGGTGGAGCGGTTTCTTT.

This clone was detected once. The CDR3 region has the DNA TGTGCCAGCAGAGGACAGGGTCCCTACGAGCAGTACTTC. As protein: CASRGQGPYEQYF. The chain combines TRBV3-1 (or the pseudogene TRBV3-2) with TRBJ2-7, with 8 bases that match TRBD1. Germline CDR1 and CDR2: LGHDT and YNNKEL (reference sequence). The trim removed 6 bases at V and 2 bases at J, leaving 3 bases unmatched. CDR3 length equals 13 residues.

The chain joins TRBV19 to TRBJ2-1, with 7 bases matching TRBD2. The J segment lost 3 bases and the V segment lost 6 bases, leaving 2 bases of the junction unmatched. This CDR3 has 13 amino acids. Germline assignment: CDR1 LNHDA and CDR2 SQIVND (reference sequence). CDR3 in amino acids: CASRGGSYNEQFF. The CDR3 DNA sequence: TGTGCCAGTAGAGGCGGGAGCTACAATGAGCAGTTCTTC.

This chain uses TRBV5-1 with TRBJ2-5; the match to TRBD1 covers 8 bases. Germline CDR1 and CDR2: SGHRS and YFSETQ. This CDR3 is built from 15 residues. J gave up 2 bases and V 5 bases, and 8 bases lay outside the gene matches. The CDR3 protein is CASSFIQGEQETQYF. The CDR3 coding sequence is TGCGCCAGCAGTTTCATACAGGGGGAACAAGAGACCCAGTACTTC.

The rearrangement uses TRBV27 and TRBJ2-7; tentatively, D is TRBD1 (5 bases). The CDR3 is 14 amino acids. Germline V gives CDR1 MNHEY, CDR2 SMNVEV (reference sequence). V was cut by 5 bases and J by 1 base, with 12 bases left in between. The chain's CDR3 is CASSLQGQSYEQYF. The CDR3 coding sequence is TGTGCCAGCAGTCTTCAGGGTCAATCCTACGAGCAGTACTTC.

V and J are TRBV14 and TRBJ2-7; the D gene is possibly TRBD2 (6 bases). The length of the CDR3 is 14 residues. The ends were cut back, 4 bases at V and 3 bases at J, with 13 bases in the middle. CDR1 and CDR2 (germline): SGHDN, FVKESK. The CDR3 DNA follows: TGTGCCAGCAGCCCTCGCTGGACTATCTACGAGCAGTACTTC. Translation gives CASSPRWTIYEQYF.

The J gene is TRBJ2-1, the V gene TRBV7-3, with 7 bases identical to TRBD1. The ends lost 4 bases at V and 4 bases at J; junction bases unmatched: 10. CDR3 length equals 16 residues. Germline CDR1 SGHTA, CDR2 FQGTGA. In nucleotides, the CDR3 is TGTGCCAGCAGCTCGGGGCGAGGGGGCCTTTACAATGAGCAGTTCTTC. It codes for CASSSGRGGLYNEQFF.

V gene TRBV24-1 combines with J gene TRBJ1-2; D is uncertain. This CDR3 is 13 amino acids long. Germline V gene sequence: CDR1 KGHDR, CDR2 SFDVKD. V was trimmed by 9 bases and J by 2 bases, leaving 12 bases between them. For the CDR3, the DNA is TGTGCCACCCGGTCTGGCCCAAACTATGGCTACACCTTC. Amino acids: CATRSGPNYGYTF.